Shown below are 18 T cell receptor beta chains from a single sample sequenced in a study of T cell changes during pregnancy in multiple sclerosis. TCRdb keeps only in-frame clones here, not all; method: immunoSEQ multiplex PCR. The sample yields roughly 110,000 clones, approximately 90% seen once. Sequences were derived from peripheral blood, sampled in the third trimester of pregnancy. The receptors derive from a female donor with multiple sclerosis, enrolled in a pregnancy study.

The chain uses TRBV4-2 and TRBJ2-7; 7 positions agree with TRBD1. J was trimmed by 2 bases and V by 1 base; bases with no gene match: 8. The CDR3 sequence is 16 residues long. Looked up from germline, CDR1 is LGHNA and CDR2 is YNFKEQ. The CDR3 nucleotides are TGTGCCAGCAGCCAAGTTAGGGGGCTGGAAACCTACGAGCAGTACTTC. Protein sequence: CASSQVRGLETYEQYF.

J is TRBJ1-4 and V is TRBV14, with D uncertain. CDR1 is SGHDN, CDR2 FVKESK, per germline. There are 15 residues in the CDR3. The V gene lost 4 bases and the J gene lost 8 bases, with 17 bases spanning the gap. The CDR3: CASSPARPRGEKLFF. CDR3 DNA sequence: TGTGCCAGCAGCCCGGCTAGGCCTCGCGGAGAAAAACTGTTTTTT.

The CDR3 reads CASSQEVRMWGTLVSYNEQFF. In DNA, the CDR3 is TGTGCCAGCAGCCAAGAGGTTCGAATGTGGGGCACACTGGTCTCCTACAATGAGCAGTTCTTC. V is TRBV14 and J is TRBJ2-1; the D gene is possibly TRBD1 (5 bases). The V end lost 0 bases, the J end lost 0 bases, and 24 bases lay between the germline ends. Germline CDR1 SGHDN, CDR2 FVKESK. CDR3 length: 21 amino acids.

This chain connects TRBV2 to TRBJ1-4, with TRBD1 identical over 8 bases. This CDR3 contains 14 residues. The V gene end was trimmed by 8 bases and the J gene end by 12 bases; junction bases not matched to a gene: 14. Germline loops: CDR1 SNHLY, CDR2 FYNNEI. The CDR3 DNA follows: TGTGCCAGCCGGCCAGGGGGCTCCCCGAGGGAACTGTTTTTT. It is translated as CASRPGGSPRELFF.

V and J are TRBV7-6 and TRBJ2-7, with D perhaps matching TRBD2 (5 bases). Per the germline V gene, CDR1 is SGHVS and CDR2 is FNYEAQ. The V end was cut by 2 bases, the J end by 0 bases, with 5 bases between. The CDR3 totals 13 residues. This chain's CDR3 is CASSLTSSYEQYF. The DNA of the CDR3 is TGTGCCAGCAGCTTAACTAGCTCCTACGAGCAGTACTTC.

This clone was observed once. This chain connects TRBV19 to TRBJ2-7; TRBD1 aligns across 9 bases. The V gene end was trimmed by 7 bases and the J gene end by 6 bases; junction bases not matched to a gene: 13. The CDR3 totals 15 residues. Germline V gives CDR1 LNHDA, CDR2 SQIVND (reference sequence). The CDR3 spells CASTSTGTGYFEQYF. DNA for the CDR3: TGTGCCAGTACCTCCACTGGGACAGGGTACTTCGAGCAGTACTTC.

J is TRBJ2-3 and V is TRBV19, with a weak D call TRBD2 (5 bases). Trimming left V 3 bases short and J 0 bases short, with 10 bases between. The CDR3 loop spans 15 amino acids. Germline V gives CDR1 LNHDA, CDR2 SQIVND (reference sequence). CDR3 DNA sequence: TGTGCCAGTAGTATCGCGGGTCGAAGCACAGATACGCAGTATTTT. It yields the protein CASSIAGRSTDTQYF.

The gene calls are TRBV7-9 and TRBJ2-2, with a tentative D call TRBD1 (5 bases). V was shortened by 3 bases and J by 4 bases, with 9 bases between the two germline ends. The CDR3 spans 14 residues. Germline CDR1 and CDR2: SEHNR and FQNEAQ (reference sequence). CDR3 in DNA: TGTGCCAGCAGCTTTCAGGGCCTCACCGGGGAGCTGTTTTTT. This gives the protein CASSFQGLTGELFF.

This chain uses TRBV27 with TRBJ1-1, with 10 nucleotides matching TRBD1. The V segment lost 6 bases and the J segment 5 bases; nucleotides outside the gene matches: 12. CDR3 length: 16 residues. Germline CDR1 is MNHEY and CDR2 is SMNVEV (reference sequence). CDR3 loop: CASSPNRDRGNTEAFF. The CDR3 DNA is TGTGCCAGCAGCCCAAACCGGGACAGGGGAAATACTGAAGCTTTCTTT.

CDR3 sequence: CASSVDEGLFF. The DNA of the CDR3 is TGTGCCAGCAGCGTAGATGAGGGACTGTTCTTC. The chain carries TRBV9 and TRBJ2-1; weak D call: TRBD2 (6 bases). Germline CDR1 SGDLS, CDR2 YYNGEE. The CDR3 consists of 11 residues. The V gene lost 0 bases and the J gene lost 15 bases, with 10 bases spanning the gap.

The V call is TRBV28, the J call TRBJ1-1, with D maybe TRBD1 (5 bases). CDR3 length: 15 amino acids. Germline V gene sequence: CDR1 MDHEN, CDR2 SYDVKM. The V end lost 8 bases, the J end lost 8 bases, and 24 bases lay between the germline ends. CDR3: CASQQDVAGNREAFF. Written as DNA, the CDR3 is TGTGCCAGCCAGCAGGATGTGGCAGGGAATCGAGAAGCTTTCTTT.

The chain carries TRBV6-1 and TRBJ2-7, with 7 bases lining up with TRBD1. Germline CDR1 reads MNHNS; CDR2 reads SASEGT. The V and J ends lost 1 base and 0 bases, in that order; junction bases with no gene match: 6. This CDR3 is built from 16 residues. This CDR3 is CASSEVWQGVSYEQYF. In DNA, the CDR3 is TGTGCCAGCAGTGAAGTGTGGCAGGGGGTCTCCTACGAGCAGTACTTC.

The rearrangement uses TRBV10-3 and TRBJ2-6; D ambiguous. The germline CDR1 and CDR2 sequences are ENHRY and SYGVKD. CDR3 length: 13 amino acids. The V gene lost 8 bases and the J gene lost 2 bases, with 7 bases spanning the gap. The CDR3 sequence: CAIFRAGANVLTF. The CDR3 coding sequence is TGTGCCATCTTCCGGGCTGGGGCCAACGTCCTGACTTTC.

The V and J genes are TRBV28 and TRBJ1-2; D is possibly TRBD1 (5 bases). Looked up from germline, CDR1 is MDHEN and CDR2 is SYDVKM. Trimming stripped 5 bases from V and 7 bases from J, with 14 bases between. CDR3 length: 13 residues. The DNA for the CDR3 is TGTGCCAGCAGTCCGGACAATGGGTCTGGCTACACCTTC. Amino acids: CASSPDNGSGYTF.

J is TRBJ2-1 and V is TRBV11-2; 7 nucleotides match TRBD2. There are 15 residues in the CDR3. The trim removed 4 bases at V and 5 bases at J, leaving 8 bases unmatched. CDR1 is SGHAT and CDR2 is FQNNGV in the germline V gene. This CDR3 is CASSSGGWRDNEQFF. CDR3 coding DNA: TGTGCCAGCAGCTCCGGGGGGTGGCGGGACAATGAGCAGTTCTTC.

This clone was seen just once. J is TRBJ2-7 and V is TRBV10-3; 11 bases agree with TRBD2. The length of the CDR3 is 14 residues. From germline, CDR1 is ENHRY and CDR2 SYGVKD. The trim removed 7 bases at V and 9 bases at J, leaving 11 bases unmatched. In DNA, the CDR3 is TGTGCCATCAATCAGGGACTAGCGGAGGGGGGGCAGTACTTC. As protein: CAINQGLAEGGQYF.

The J gene is TRBJ2-7, the V gene TRBV28; 13 bases agree with TRBD2. Germline V gives CDR1 MDHEN, CDR2 SYDVKM. Trimming took 2 bases from V and 7 from J; bases not matched to a gene: 5. The CDR3 covers 15 residues. The CDR3 here is CASSLGLAGVGEQYF. For the CDR3, the DNA is TGTGCCAGCAGTTTAGGACTAGCGGGAGTAGGAGAGCAGTACTTC.

The chain carries TRBV7-2 and TRBJ2-3, with D perhaps TRBD2 (6 bases). CDR1 is SGHTA, CDR2 FQGNSA, per germline. V lost 1 base and J 4 bases, leaving 6 bases between the germline ends. This CDR3 has 13 residues. The CDR3 DNA follows: TGTGCCAGCAGCTTAGGGGAGGCAGATACGCAGTATTTT. Amino acid sequence: CASSLGEADTQYF.